Listed below are T cell receptor beta chains from one sample, sequenced in a study of blood T cell repertoires in COVID-19. Sequencing used immunoSEQ multiplex PCR; TCRdb keeps in-frame clones, though not all of them. This table holds approximately 130,000 clones, roughly 81% found once. The sample consisted of peripheral blood. The receptors here all came from a human donor in a cohort sampled during active COVID-19. Both conserved end residues are part of each CDR3. A D gene is named only where the DNA matches it firmly.

CDR3 DNA: TGTGCCAGCAGTTTGGGACACTCAGGAGAGCAGTTCTTC
CDR3 protein: CASSLGHSGEQFF
J gene: TRBJ2-1
V gene: TRBV12-3/TRBV12-4
D gene: -

CDR3 DNA: TGTGCCAGCATGAGGAGCTCCTACAATGAGCAGTTCTTC
CDR3 protein: CASMRSSYNEQFF
J gene: TRBJ2-1
V gene: TRBV6-6
D gene: -

CDR3 DNA: TGTGCCAGCGCCTCGGAGGGCGTTGAGACCCAGTACTTC
CDR3 protein: CASASEGVETQYF
J gene: TRBJ2-5
V gene: TRBV5-6
D gene: -

CDR3 DNA: TGTGCCAGCAGTCCCCCCCAGGGTCGCACTGAAGCTTTCTTT
CDR3 protein: CASSPPQGRTEAFF
J gene: TRBJ1-1
V gene: TRBV6-5
D gene: -

CDR3 DNA: TGTGCCAGTAGTATAGGCCTTCCGGGACAGGGGAAACTCTCTGGAAACACCATATATTTT
CDR3 protein: CASSIGLPGQGKLSGNTIYF
J gene: TRBJ1-3
V gene: TRBV19
D gene: TRBD1

CDR3 DNA: TGCGCCAGCACCCCGGGAGGTTTTGGGGAAAAACTGTTTTTT
CDR3 protein: CASTPGGFGEKLFF
J gene: TRBJ1-4
V gene: TRBV5-1
D gene: -

CDR3 DNA: TGTGCCAGCAGTTTAATTGGGGGGGGCAACCAAGAGACCCAGTACTTC
CDR3 protein: CASSLIGGGNQETQYF
J gene: TRBJ2-5
V gene: TRBV27
D gene: -

CDR3 DNA: TGTGCCAGTAACCCGGGAGGGGCCGAAGGCTACAATGAGCAGTTCTTC
CDR3 protein: CASNPGGAEGYNEQFF
J gene: TRBJ2-1
V gene: TRBV19
D gene: TRBD2

CDR3 DNA: TGTGCCAGCTCTCCCGGACAGGGGGCGGTCCACGAGCAGTACTTC
CDR3 protein: CASSPGQGAVHEQYF
J gene: TRBJ2-7
V gene: TRBV18
D gene: TRBD1

CDR3 DNA: TGTGCCAGCAGCCAAGGGGGGCTAGCGGGGACAAGGGTACGGGAGACCCAGTACTTC
CDR3 protein: CASSQGGLAGTRVRETQYF
J gene: TRBJ2-5
V gene: TRBV3-1/TRBV3-2
D gene: TRBD2

CDR3 DNA: TGTGCCTGGAGTGTAGCCGGGGGTGGAGATACGCAGTATTTT
CDR3 protein: CAWSVAGGGDTQYF
J gene: TRBJ2-3
V gene: TRBV30
D gene: -

CDR3 DNA: TGTGCCAGTAGGACAGGGGGCGCTTCCGGCACTGAAGCTTTCTTT
CDR3 protein: CASRTGGASGTEAFF
J gene: TRBJ1-1
V gene: TRBV25-1
D gene: TRBD1

CDR3 DNA: TGTGCCAGCACCCCTGTAGGGGGCGTCATGAACACTGAAGCTTTCTTT
CDR3 protein: CASTPVGGVMNTEAFF
J gene: TRBJ1-1
V gene: TRBV5-5
D gene: TRBD1

CDR3 DNA: TGTGCCAGCAGCTGGGGGACAGACTTCTACAATGAGCAGTTCTTC
CDR3 protein: CASSWGTDFYNEQFF
J gene: TRBJ2-1
V gene: TRBV5-8
D gene: TRBD1

CDR3 DNA: TGTGCCAGCAGCCCGGCGGGTAACACAGATACGCAGTATTTT
CDR3 protein: CASSPAGNTDTQYF
J gene: TRBJ2-3
V gene: TRBV4-2
D gene: -